These 14 T cell receptor beta chains came from one sample sequenced in a study of blood T cell repertoires in COVID-19. Profiled with immunoSEQ multiplex PCR; TCRdb holds only in-frame clones, not every one. The table lists around 360,000 clones, over 75% of them singletons. Material: PBMCs or T cells enriched from blood (not recorded which). Source of these receptors: a man aged 40-49 years in a cohort exposed to, infected with or recovered from COVID-19 (not recorded which).

CDR3 in amino acids: CASSLGASNSPLHF. CDR3 in DNA: TGTGCCAGCAGTTTGGGGGCCTCTAATTCACCCCTCCACTTT. The chain carries TRBV27 and TRBJ1-6; maybe TRBD1 (6 bases). Deletions cut 3 bases from V and 6 bases from J, with 9 bases between. The CDR3 runs to 14 residues. Germline V lookup: CDR1 MNHEY, CDR2 SMNVEV (reference sequence).

A word on this clone: An end of the junction does not agree with germline; a read error may underlie this. CDR3 bases: TGCAGCCTTGAATTGAGTCAGAACACTGAAGCTTTCTTT. Protein sequence: CSLELSQNTEAFF. The rearrangement joins TRBV29-1 to TRBJ1-1; no firm D call. The CDR3 is 13 residues long. Per germline, CDR1 SQVTM and CDR2 ANQGSEA.

Remarks on this clone: This same CDR3 is encoded by further DNA sequences in the sample. V usage is TRBV6-5 and J usage is TRBJ1-2; 11 nucleotides align to TRBD1. The V and J ends lost 10 bases and 5 bases, in that order; junction bases with no gene match: 12. The CDR3 contains 15 residues. Germline lookup yields CDR1 MNHEY and CDR2 SVGAGI. CDR3 nucleotides: TGTGCCACCCCCGGGACAGGGGGGTTAATATATGGCTACACCTTC. This gives the protein CATPGTGGLIYGYTF.

The J gene is TRBJ1-4, the V gene TRBV7-9, with TRBD1 as a possible D gene (5 bases). Deletions cut 5 bases from V and 9 bases from J, with 19 bases between. The CDR3 totals 15 residues. Germline lookup yields CDR1 SEHNR and CDR2 FQNEAQ (reference sequence). As DNA, the CDR3 is TGTGCCAGCAGCACCCAGGGAGGGGCCATGCAAAAACTGTTTTTT. It codes for CASSTQGGAMQKLFF.

This chain connects TRBV4-1 to TRBJ1-1; possible D gene TRBD1, 5 bases. The germline V gene encodes CDR1 MGHRA and CDR2 YSYEKL. CDR3 length equals 15 residues. Trimming stripped 1 base from V and 4 bases from J, with 13 bases between. CDR3 loop: CASSQGAGGGTEAFF. The CDR3 nucleotides are TGCGCCAGCAGCCAAGGAGCCGGGGGGGGCACTGAAGCTTTCTTT.

This chain joins TRBV6-5 and TRBJ2-7; TRBD2 is a possible D gene (5 bases). This CDR3 contains 14 residues. Trimming stripped 6 bases from V and 3 bases from J, with 15 bases between. Germline loops: CDR1 MNHEY, CDR2 SVGAGI. CDR3 region: CASRDSAGLYEQYF. The CDR3 bases are TGTGCCAGCAGGGATTCAGCCGGACTCTACGAGCAGTACTTC.

The chain recombines TRBV4-1 with TRBJ1-1, with D tentatively TRBD1 (6 bases). The CDR3 loop spans 15 amino acids. In germline, CDR1 is MGHRA, CDR2 YSYEKL. The V and J ends lost 4 bases and 4 bases respectively, with 16 bases between them. The CDR3 DNA sequence: TGCGCCAGCAGCCCCCGACAGGCTACAGTCACTGAAGCTTTCTTT. It codes for CASSPRQATVTEAFF.

The genes are TRBV4-1 and TRBJ2-3; D possibly corresponds to TRBD2 (5 bases). Germline V lookup: CDR1 MGHRA, CDR2 YSYEKL. This CDR3 comprises 17 residues. Trimming removed 2 bases at V and 0 bases at J, with 15 bases between. CDR3 sequence: CASSQSGPRASTDTQYF. The CDR3 nucleotides read TGCGCCAGCAGCCAATCAGGACCGCGGGCTAGCACAGATACGCAGTATTTT.

The gene calls are TRBV5-1 and TRBJ1-2; 8 nucleotides align to TRBD1. The CDR3 runs to 14 residues. The V segment lost 4 bases and the J segment 5 bases; nucleotides outside the gene matches: 7. CDR1 SGHRS and CDR2 YFSETQ come from the germline V gene. The CDR3 DNA sequence: TGCGCCAGCAGCCTACCGACAGGGGTTTATGGCTACACCTTC. Protein: CASSLPTGVYGYTF. Supplemented by reference TRBV5-1 and TRBJ1-2, the full variable domain reads KAGVTQTPRYLIKTRGQQVTLSCSPISGHRSVSWYQQTPGQGLQFLFEYFSETQRNKGNFPGRFSGRQFSNSRSEMNVSTLELGDSALYLCASSLPTGVYGYTFGSGTRLTVV.

V and J are TRBV7-2 and TRBJ2-4; TRBD2 is a possible D gene (5 bases). The V gene lost 1 base and the J gene lost 8 bases, with 9 bases spanning the gap. Germline lookup yields CDR1 SGHTA and CDR2 FQGNSA. This CDR3 has 13 residues. CDR3: CASSLERQDIQYF. The CDR3 DNA follows: TGTGCCAGCAGCTTAGAGCGGCAGGACATTCAGTACTTC.

This chain uses TRBV7-6 with TRBJ1-1; D is possibly TRBD1 (5 bases). V lost 4 bases to trimming and J lost 6 bases, with 12 bases between them. This CDR3 contains 13 residues. CDR1 and CDR2 (germline): SGHVS, FNYEAQ. CDR3 sequence reads: CASSSRRGSEAFF. Written as DNA, the CDR3 is TGTGCCAGCAGCTCCCGAAGGGGTTCTGAAGCTTTCTTT. The complete variable domain, with remaining parts taken from reference TRBV7-6 and TRBJ1-1, reads GAGVSQSPRYKVTKRGQDVALRCDPISGHVSLYWYRQALGQGPEFLTYFNYEAQQDKSGLPNDRFSAERPEGSISTLTIQRTEQRDSAMYRCASSSRRGSEAFFGQGTRLTVV.

Here the CDR3 reads CASSWTGTSGNTIYF. The CDR3 coding sequence is TGTGCCAGCAGCTGGACAGGGACGTCTGGAAACACCATATATTTT. The rearrangement joins TRBV7-9 to TRBJ1-3, with 8 bases lining up with TRBD1. Germline-derived CDR1 and CDR2 are SEHNR and FQNEAQ (reference sequence). The CDR3 has 15 amino acids. The junction had 3 bases not matched to a gene; V was cut back by 4 bases and J by 1 base. The complete variable domain, with remaining parts taken from reference TRBV7-9 and TRBJ1-3, reads DTGVSQNPRHKITKRGQNVTFRCDPISEHNRLYWYRQTLGQGPEFLTYFQNEAQLEKSRLLSDRFSAERPKGSFSTLEIQRTEQGDSAMYLCASSWTGTSGNTIYFGEGSWLTVV.

The V gene is TRBV15, the J gene TRBJ1-4, with TRBD1 matching 9 bases. The CDR3 spans 15 residues. J lost 3 bases, V lost 4 bases, and 3 bases had no gene match. Germline CDR1 and CDR2: LNHNV and YYDKDF (reference sequence). In DNA form, the CDR3 reads TGTGCCACCAGCACAAGGACAGGGGCTAATGAAAAACTGTTTTTT. Its translation: CATSTRTGANEKLFF.

The chain employs TRBV5-4 and TRBJ2-7; 8 bases match TRBD2. This CDR3 region has 16 residues. V was clipped by 4 bases and J by 7 bases; unmatched bases: 16. CDR1 SGHNT and CDR2 YYREEE come from the germline V gene (reference sequence). In nucleotides, the CDR3 is TGTGCCAGCAGCAAAGGGGGTCGAGCGGGAGTGGGGGAGCAGTACTTC. Encoded protein: CASSKGGRAGVGEQYF. Full variable domain (remainder filled in from reference TRBV5-4 and TRBJ2-7): ETGVTQSPTHLIKTRGQQVTLRCSSQSGHNTVSWYQQALGQGPQFIFQYYREEENGRGNFPPRFSGLQFPNYSSELNVNALELDDSALYLCASSKGGRAGVGEQYFGPGTRLTVT.